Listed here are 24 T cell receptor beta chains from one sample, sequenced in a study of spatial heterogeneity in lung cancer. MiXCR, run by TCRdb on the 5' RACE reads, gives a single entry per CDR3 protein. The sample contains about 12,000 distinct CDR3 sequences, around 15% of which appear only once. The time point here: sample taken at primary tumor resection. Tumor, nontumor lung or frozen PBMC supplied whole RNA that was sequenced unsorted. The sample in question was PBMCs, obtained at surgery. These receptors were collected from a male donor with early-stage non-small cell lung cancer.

The CDR3 sequence is CASSISHSGAYNEQFF. The DNA for the CDR3 is TGTGCCAGCAGTATCAGCCATAGCGGGGCCTACAATGAGCAGTTCTTC. The gene calls are TRBV27 and TRBJ2-1; 8 nucleotides match TRBD2. This CDR3 comprises 16 residues. CDR1 MNHEY and CDR2 SMNVEV come from the germline V gene (reference sequence). J was trimmed by 2 bases and V by 5 bases; bases with no gene match: 8.

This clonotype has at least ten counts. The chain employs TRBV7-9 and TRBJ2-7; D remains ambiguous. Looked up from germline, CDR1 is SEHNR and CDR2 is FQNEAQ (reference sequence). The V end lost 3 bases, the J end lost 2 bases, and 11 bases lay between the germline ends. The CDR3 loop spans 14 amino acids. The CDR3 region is CASSFDSQAYEQYF. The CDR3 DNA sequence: TGTGCCAGCAGCTTTGATTCCCAGGCCTACGAGCAGTACTTC. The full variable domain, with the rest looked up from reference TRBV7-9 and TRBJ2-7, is DTGVSQNPRHKITKRGQNVTFRCDPISEHNRLYWYRQTLGQGPEFLTYFQNEAQLEKSRLLSDRFSAERPKGSFSTLEIQRTEQGDSAMYLCASSFDSQAYEQYFGPGTRLTVT.

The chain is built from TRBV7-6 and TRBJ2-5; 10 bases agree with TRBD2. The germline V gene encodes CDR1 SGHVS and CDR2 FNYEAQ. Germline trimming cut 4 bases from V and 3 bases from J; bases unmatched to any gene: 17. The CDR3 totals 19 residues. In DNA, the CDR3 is TGTGCCAGCAGCTCCCCGGGGCGGGGGAAACTAGCGGGAAAAGAGACCCAGTACTTC. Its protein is CASSSPGRGKLAGKETQYF.

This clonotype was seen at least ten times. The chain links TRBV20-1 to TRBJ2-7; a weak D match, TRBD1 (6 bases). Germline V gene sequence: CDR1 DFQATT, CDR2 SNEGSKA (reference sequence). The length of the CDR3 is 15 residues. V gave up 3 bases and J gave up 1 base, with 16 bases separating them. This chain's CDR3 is CSAREDTGFSYEQYF. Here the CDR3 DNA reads TGCAGTGCTAGGGAAGACACAGGGTTTTCCTACGAGCAGTACTTC.

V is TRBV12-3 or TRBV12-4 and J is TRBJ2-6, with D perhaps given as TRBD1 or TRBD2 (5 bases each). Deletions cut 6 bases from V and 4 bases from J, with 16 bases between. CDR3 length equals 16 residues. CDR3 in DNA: TGTGCCAGCAGGTACTTCGTTGGGGACGGGGCCAACGTCCTGACTTTC. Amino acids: CASRYFVGDGANVLTF.

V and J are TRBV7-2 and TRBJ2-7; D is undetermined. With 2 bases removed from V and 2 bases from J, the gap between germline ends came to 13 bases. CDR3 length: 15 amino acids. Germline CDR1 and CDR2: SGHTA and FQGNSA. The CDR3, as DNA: TGTGCCAGCAGCTTACATGTCTCGATTACCTACGAGCAGTACTTC. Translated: CASSLHVSITYEQYF.

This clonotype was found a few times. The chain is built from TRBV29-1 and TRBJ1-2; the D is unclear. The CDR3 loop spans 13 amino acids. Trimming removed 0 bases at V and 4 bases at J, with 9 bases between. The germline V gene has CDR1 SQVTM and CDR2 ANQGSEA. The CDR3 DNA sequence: TGCAGCGTTGAAGATGTGAAGTTCTATGGCTACACCTTC. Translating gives CSVEDVKFYGYTF.

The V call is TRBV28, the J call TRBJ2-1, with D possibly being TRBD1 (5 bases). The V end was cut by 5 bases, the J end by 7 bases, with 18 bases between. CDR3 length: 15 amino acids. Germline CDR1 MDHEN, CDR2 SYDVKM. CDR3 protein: CASSTTVGLRNEQFF. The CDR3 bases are TGTGCCAGCAGTACCACGGTGGGGCTCAGGAATGAGCAGTTCTTC.

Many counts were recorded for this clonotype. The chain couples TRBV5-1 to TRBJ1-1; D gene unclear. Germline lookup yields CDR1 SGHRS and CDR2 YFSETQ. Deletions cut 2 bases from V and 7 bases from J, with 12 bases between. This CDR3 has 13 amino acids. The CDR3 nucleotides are TGCGCCAGCAGCTTTAGCAGCCAACTTGAAGCTTTCTTT. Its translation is CASSFSSQLEAFF. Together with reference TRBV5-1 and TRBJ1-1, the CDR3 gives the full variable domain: KAGVTQTPRYLIKTRGQQVTLSCSPISGHRSVSWYQQTPGQGLQFLFEYFSETQRNKGNFPGRFSGRQFSNSRSEMNVSTLELGDSALYLCASSFSSQLEAFFGQGTRLTVV.

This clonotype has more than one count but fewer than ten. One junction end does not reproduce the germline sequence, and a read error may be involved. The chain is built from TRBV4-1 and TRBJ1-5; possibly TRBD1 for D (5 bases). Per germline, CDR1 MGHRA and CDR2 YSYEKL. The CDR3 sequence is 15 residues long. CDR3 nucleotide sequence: TGCGTCAGCAGCCAGATTCCGGGGGAGCTTGAGCCCCAGCATTTT. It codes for CVSSQIPGELEPQHF.

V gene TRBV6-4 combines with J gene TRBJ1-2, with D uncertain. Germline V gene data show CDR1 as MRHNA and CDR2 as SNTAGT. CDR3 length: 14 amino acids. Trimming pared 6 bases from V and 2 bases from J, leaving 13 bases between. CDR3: CASSMDGINYGYTF. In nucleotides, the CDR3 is TGTGCCAGCAGCATGGACGGTATCAACTATGGCTACACCTTC.

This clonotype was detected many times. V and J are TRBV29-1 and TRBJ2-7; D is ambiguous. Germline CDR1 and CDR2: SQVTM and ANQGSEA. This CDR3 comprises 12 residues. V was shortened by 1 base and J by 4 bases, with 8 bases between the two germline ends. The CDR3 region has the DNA TGCAGCGTTGAAGTTTCGGAGTACGAGCAGTACTTC. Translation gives CSVEVSEYEQYF.

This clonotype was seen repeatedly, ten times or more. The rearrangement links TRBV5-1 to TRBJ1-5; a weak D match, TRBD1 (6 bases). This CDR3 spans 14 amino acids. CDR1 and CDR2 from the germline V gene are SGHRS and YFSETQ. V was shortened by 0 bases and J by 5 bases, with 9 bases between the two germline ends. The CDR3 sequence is CASSLVAGDQPQHF. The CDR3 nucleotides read TGCGCCAGCAGCTTGGTAGCAGGGGATCAGCCCCAGCATTTT.

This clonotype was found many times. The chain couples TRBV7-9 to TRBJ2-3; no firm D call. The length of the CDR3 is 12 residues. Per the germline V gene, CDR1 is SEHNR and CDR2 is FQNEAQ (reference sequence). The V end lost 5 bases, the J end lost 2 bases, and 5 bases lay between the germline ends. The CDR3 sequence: CASSPFTDTQYF. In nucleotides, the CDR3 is TGTGCCAGCAGCCCCTTCACAGATACGCAGTATTTT. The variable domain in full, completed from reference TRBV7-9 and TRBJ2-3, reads DTGVSQNPRHKITKRGQNVTFRCDPISEHNRLYWYRQTLGQGPEFLTYFQNEAQLEKSRLLSDRFSAERPKGSFSTLEIQRTEQGDSAMYLCASSPFTDTQYFGPGTRLTVL.

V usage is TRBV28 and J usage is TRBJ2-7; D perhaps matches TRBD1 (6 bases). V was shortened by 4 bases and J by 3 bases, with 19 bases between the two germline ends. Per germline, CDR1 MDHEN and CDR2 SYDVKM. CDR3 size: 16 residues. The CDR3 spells CASSSPQGMTSYEQYF. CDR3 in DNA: TGTGCCAGCAGTTCCCCACAGGGAATGACGAGCTACGAGCAGTACTTC. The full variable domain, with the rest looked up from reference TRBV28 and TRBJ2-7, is DVKVTQSSRYLVKRTGEKVFLECVQDMDHENMFWYRQDPGLGLRLIYFSYDVKMKEKGDIPEGYSVSREKKERFSLILESASTNQTSMYLCASSSPQGMTSYEQYFGPGTRLTVT.

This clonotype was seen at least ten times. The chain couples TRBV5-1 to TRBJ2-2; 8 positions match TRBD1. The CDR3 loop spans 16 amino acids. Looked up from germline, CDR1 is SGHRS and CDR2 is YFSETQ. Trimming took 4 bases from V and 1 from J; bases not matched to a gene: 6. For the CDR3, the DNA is TGCGCCAGCAGCCCTGGGACAGGACTGAACACCGGGGAGCTGTTTTTT. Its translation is CASSPGTGLNTGELFF.

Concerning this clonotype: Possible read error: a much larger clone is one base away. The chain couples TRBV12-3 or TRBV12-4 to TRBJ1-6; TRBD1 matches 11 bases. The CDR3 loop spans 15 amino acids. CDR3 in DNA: TGTACCAGCAGAGAAGGACAGGGGGCAAACTCACCCCTCCACTTT. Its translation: CTSREGQGANSPLHF.

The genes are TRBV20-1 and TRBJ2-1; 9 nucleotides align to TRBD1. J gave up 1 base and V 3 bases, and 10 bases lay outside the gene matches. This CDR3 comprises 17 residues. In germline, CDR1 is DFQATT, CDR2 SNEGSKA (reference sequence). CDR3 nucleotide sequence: TGCAGTGCTAGGAAAAAACAGGGGACAGGGTCCTACAATGAGCAGTTCTTC. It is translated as CSARKKQGTGSYNEQFF.

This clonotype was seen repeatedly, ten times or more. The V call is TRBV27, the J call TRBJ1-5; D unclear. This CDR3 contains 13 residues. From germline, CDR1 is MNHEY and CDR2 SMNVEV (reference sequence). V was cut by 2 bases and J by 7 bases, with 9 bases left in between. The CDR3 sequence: CASSLGPPQPQHF. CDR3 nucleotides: TGTGCCAGCAGTTTAGGTCCCCCCCAGCCCCAGCATTTT.

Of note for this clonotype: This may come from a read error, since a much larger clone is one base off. Here the CDR3 reads CTSSPPARNEQFF. In DNA form, the CDR3 reads TGTACCAGCAGTCCCCCCGCTCGGAATGAGCAGTTCTTC. The J gene is TRBJ2-1, the V gene TRBV12-3 or TRBV12-4; D not resolved. This CDR3 region has 13 residues.

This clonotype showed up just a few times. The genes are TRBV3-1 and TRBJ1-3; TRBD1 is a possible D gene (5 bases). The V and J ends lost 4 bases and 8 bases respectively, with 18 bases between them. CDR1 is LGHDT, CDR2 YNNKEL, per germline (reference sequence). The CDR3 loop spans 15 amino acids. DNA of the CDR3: TGTGCCAGCAGCCCACGCTCAGGGACGGTGGACACCATATATTTT. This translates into CASSPRSGTVDTIYF.

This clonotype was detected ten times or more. CDR3 protein: CAWTGAGAAKQYF. The CDR3 nucleotides are TGTGCCTGGACCGGAGCGGGAGCGGCCAAGCAGTACTTC. The chain couples TRBV30 to TRBJ2-7, with 8 bases aligning to TRBD2. Germline-derived CDR1 and CDR2 are GTSNPN and SVGIG (reference sequence). The ends lost 4 bases at V and 8 bases at J; junction bases unmatched: 10. The CDR3 runs 13 residues.

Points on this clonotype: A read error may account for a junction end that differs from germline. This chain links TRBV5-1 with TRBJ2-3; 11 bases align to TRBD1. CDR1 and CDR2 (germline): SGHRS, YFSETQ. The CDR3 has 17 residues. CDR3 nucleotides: TGCGCCTGCAGCTTGGCGTGGACAGGGGGCAGTTCAGATACGCAGTATTTT. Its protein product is CACSLAWTGGSSDTQYF. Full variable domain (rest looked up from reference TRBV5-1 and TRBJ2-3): KAGVTQTPRYLIKTRGQQVTLSCSPISGHRSVSWYQQTPGQGLQFLFEYFSETQRNKGNFPGRFSGRQFSNSRSEMNVSTLELGDSALYLCACSLAWTGGSSDTQYFGPGTRLTVL.

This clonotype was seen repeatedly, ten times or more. The CDR3 DNA follows: TGTGCCAGCAGCCCCCCCGGACAGGGGTATACAGATACGCAGTATTTT. This encodes CASSPPGQGYTDTQYF. The chain couples TRBV7-8 to TRBJ2-3, with 9 bases fitting TRBD1. The CDR3 totals 16 residues. J lost 3 bases, V lost 5 bases, and 9 bases had no gene match. Germline V gene sequence: CDR1 SGHVS, CDR2 FQNEAQ.